These 21 T cell receptor beta chains came from one sample sequenced in a study of siplizumab effects on memory and regulatory T cells. Profiling relied on immunoSEQ multiplex PCR, and the TCRdb table lists in-frame clones only, not all of them. The repertoire includes 92,000 or so clones, approximately 90% of them detected once, and around 15% sits in the top ten. Sequenced input: CD4+ T cells sorted from blood. The receptors were sampled from a human donor in good health.

The chain uses TRBV15 and TRBJ2-3; 8 bases align to TRBD2. V shed 0 bases, J shed 2 bases, and the junction held 4 bases outside the gene matches. CDR3 length equals 16 residues. Germline CDR1 and CDR2: LNHNV and YYDKDF (reference sequence). CDR3 in amino acids: CATSRDPGGVTDTQYF. CDR3 DNA: TGTGCCACCAGCAGAGACCCCGGGGGGGTCACAGATACGCAGTATTTT.

J is TRBJ2-4 and V is TRBV5-4; the D gene is possibly TRBD1 (6 bases). Trimming shortened V by 0 bases and J by 3 bases, and 7 bases separated the two germline ends. Germline CDR1 reads SGHNT; CDR2 reads YYREEE (reference sequence). This CDR3 comprises 14 residues. CDR3: CASSLEQGKNIQYF. In nucleotides, the CDR3 is TGTGCCAGCAGCTTGGAACAGGGCAAAAACATTCAGTACTTC. The complete variable domain, with remaining parts taken from reference TRBV5-4 and TRBJ2-4, reads ETGVTQSPTHLIKTRGQQVTLRCSSQSGHNTVSWYQQALGQGPQFIFQYYREEENGRGNFPPRFSGLQFPNYSSELNVNALELDDSALYLCASSLEQGKNIQYFGAGTRLSVL.

The chain couples TRBV10-1 to TRBJ2-1, with 13 positions matching TRBD2. This CDR3 has 17 residues. Per germline, CDR1 WNHNN and CDR2 SYGVQD (reference sequence). The V and J ends lost 2 bases and 6 bases, in that order; junction bases with no gene match: 7. The CDR3 is CASSEGLAGERANEQFF. CDR3 DNA: TGCGCCAGCAGTGAGGGACTAGCGGGAGAAAGGGCCAATGAGCAGTTCTTC.

The rearrangement links TRBV2 to TRBJ2-7, with a possible D match to TRBD2 (6 bases). The CDR3 extends over 13 amino acids. Trimming took 6 bases from V and 0 from J, leaving 9 bases between them. Germline assignment: CDR1 SNHLY and CDR2 FYNNEI. The CDR3 nucleotides read TGTGCCAGCAGGGTAGCGGTCTCCTACGAGCAGTACTTC. It codes for CASRVAVSYEQYF.

In its sample, this clone was seen once. The rearrangement links TRBV10-3 to TRBJ1-1; D gene uncertain. The CDR3 length is 14 residues. Trimming took 11 bases from V and 1 from J, leaving 17 bases between them. CDR1 and CDR2 from the germline V gene are ENHRY and SYGVKD. The CDR3 DNA sequence: TGTGCCGCATCCCTGGACCCTCGGAACACTGAAGCTTTCTTT. Its protein is CAASLDPRNTEAFF.

The rearrangement uses TRBV30 and TRBJ2-5, with 7 nucleotides matching TRBD2. With 8 bases clipped from V and 6 bases from J, the junction kept 12 bases outside the gene matches. Germline CDR1 is GTSNPN and CDR2 is SVGIG (reference sequence). The CDR3 covers 13 residues. The CDR3 loop reads CASLGEGSKTQYF. CDR3 nucleotide sequence: TGTGCCAGCCTAGGGGAGGGCTCGAAGACCCAGTACTTC.

CDR3 DNA sequence: TGTGCCAGCAGTTCGACAGGCTTGATCACCGGGGAGCTGTTTTTT. It yields the protein CASSSTGLITGELFF. This chain uses TRBV28 with TRBJ2-2; a possible D gene is TRBD1 (6 bases). CDR3 length equals 15 residues. Germline CDR1 MDHEN, CDR2 SYDVKM. Deletions cut 4 bases from V and 4 bases from J, with 13 bases between.

The chain carries TRBV7-9 and TRBJ1-1; 8 bases are shared with TRBD1. Germline V CDR1 and CDR2: SEHNR, FQNEAQ (reference sequence). The CDR3 is made up of 14 amino acids. With V trimmed by 6 bases and J by 1 base, 4 bases remained unmatched. The CDR3 is CASRNTGGNTEAFF. The CDR3 DNA follows: TGTGCCAGCAGGAATACAGGGGGGAACACTGAAGCTTTCTTT.

This chain joins TRBV9 and TRBJ2-7; D uncertain. The CDR3 is 15 residues long. CDR1 and CDR2 (germline): SGDLS, YYNGEE. V was trimmed by 0 bases and J by 7 bases, leaving 17 bases between them. CDR3 loop: CASSVAPAPVGEQYF. CDR3 sequence (DNA): TGTGCCAGCAGCGTAGCCCCGGCCCCCGTGGGGGAGCAGTACTTC.

V usage is TRBV7-2 and J usage is TRBJ2-1; TRBD1 agrees at 9 bases. Germline V gene data show CDR1 as SGHTA and CDR2 as FQGNSA. The CDR3 loop spans 15 amino acids. Unmatched junction bases numbered 9, after V lost 5 bases and J lost 7 bases. The CDR3: CASSTWDRVGNEQFF. The CDR3 DNA reads as TGTGCCAGCAGCACCTGGGACAGGGTTGGAAATGAGCAGTTCTTC.

This chain connects TRBV7-9 to TRBJ1-1; 8 bases agree with TRBD1. After removal of 5 bases from V and 8 bases from J, the junction contained 10 bases not matched to a gene. The CDR3 covers 14 residues. Germline lookup yields CDR1 SEHNR and CDR2 FQNEAQ (reference sequence). CDR3 sequence: CASSNSGTGSEAFF. CDR3 DNA: TGTGCCAGCAGCAATTCCGGGACAGGCAGCGAAGCTTTCTTT.

The CDR3 protein is CASSEGLAGYYGTQYF. Here the CDR3 DNA reads TGTGCCAGCAGCGAGGGACTAGCGGGATATTACGGTACGCAGTATTTT. The gene calls are TRBV9 and TRBJ2-3; TRBD2 aligns across 13 bases. CDR3 length equals 16 residues. J gave up 8 bases and V 3 bases, and 9 bases lay outside the gene matches. Germline V gene data show CDR1 as SGDLS and CDR2 as YYNGEE.

The chain is built from TRBV19 and TRBJ1-1; D call uncertain. This CDR3 has 13 residues. The V gene lost 10 bases and the J gene lost 0 bases, with 12 bases spanning the gap. CDR1 and CDR2 (germline): LNHDA, SQIVND (reference sequence). DNA for the CDR3: TGTGCCACACGACTAAACTTGAACACTGAAGCTTTCTTT. Its protein product is CATRLNLNTEAFF.

The chain carries TRBV6-1 and TRBJ2-7; TRBD1 matches 9 bases. J lost 3 bases, V lost 4 bases, and 10 bases had no gene match. The germline gives CDR1 MNHNS, CDR2 SASEGT. CDR3 length equals 16 residues. The CDR3 region is CASSGTGGRSGYEQYF. In nucleotides, the CDR3 is TGTGCCAGCAGTGGTACAGGGGGCAGAAGCGGCTACGAGCAGTACTTC.

The chain couples TRBV9 to TRBJ2-5; TRBD2 aligns across 13 bases. The CDR3 totals 16 residues. Unmatched junction bases numbered 1, after V lost 0 bases and J lost 2 bases. Germline CDR1 SGDLS, CDR2 YYNGEE. CDR3 sequence reads: CASSVGLAGGQETQYF. DNA for the CDR3: TGTGCCAGCAGCGTAGGACTAGCGGGAGGACAAGAGACCCAGTACTTC.

In its sample, this clone was seen a few times. This chain joins TRBV27 and TRBJ1-1, with D unclear. V gave up 2 bases and J gave up 0 bases, with 4 bases separating them. CDR1 is MNHEY, CDR2 SMNVEV, per germline (reference sequence). This CDR3 has 13 amino acids. The CDR3 loop reads CASSLLMNTEAFF. The DNA of the CDR3 is TGTGCCAGCAGTTTACTTATGAACACTGAAGCTTTCTTT.

This clone was picked up a small number of times. The V gene is TRBV4-2, the J gene TRBJ1-1; D unresolved. Germline CDR1 and CDR2: LGHNA and YNFKEQ. The CDR3 length is 16 residues. V was trimmed by 0 bases and J by 0 bases, leaving 11 bases between them. The CDR3 bases are TGTGCCAGCAGCCAAGATTGGCAGGCGATGAACACTGAAGCTTTCTTT. Its translation: CASSQDWQAMNTEAFF.

The rearrangement links TRBV4-2 to TRBJ2-3; D unclear. Trimming stripped 6 bases from V and 6 bases from J, with 16 bases between. The CDR3 has 14 residues. The germline V gene has CDR1 LGHNA and CDR2 YNFKEQ. The CDR3 loop reads CASREIALGDTQYF. The CDR3 DNA reads as TGTGCCAGCAGAGAAATAGCCCTGGGGGATACGCAGTATTTT.

The genes are TRBV19 and TRBJ1-1, with 12 bases lining up with TRBD1. The V gene end was trimmed by 5 bases and the J gene end by 8 bases; junction bases not matched to a gene: 6. This CDR3 contains 14 residues. Germline V gene data show CDR1 as LNHDA and CDR2 as SQIVND (reference sequence). The CDR3 DNA reads as TGTGCCAGTAGTCTAGGGACAGGGGGCGCGGAAGCTTTCTTT. This encodes CASSLGTGGAEAFF.

The chain has TRBV9 and TRBJ1-2; D unresolved. Per germline, CDR1 SGDLS and CDR2 YYNGEE. V dropped 3 bases and J dropped 7 bases, with 19 bases sitting between them. This CDR3 has 15 residues. CDR3 sequence (DNA): TGTGCCAGCAGCGAGGGCAGGTCTTCCCTCAGTGGCTACACCTTC. Its translation is CASSEGRSSLSGYTF.

The V call is TRBV10-3, the J call TRBJ1-3; TRBD1 might be the D (6 bases). The CDR3 loop spans 14 amino acids. Between the trimmed V and J ends, which lost 0 bases and 7 bases, there was a span of 10 bases. CDR1 and CDR2 from the germline V gene are ENHRY and SYGVKD. The DNA for the CDR3 is TGTGCCATCAGTGAGTCGTCCAGGGGCAACACCATATATTTT. Its protein is CAISESSRGNTIYF.